This T cell receptor (beta chain) was identified in a study of cytomegalovirus exposure and HLA in healthy donors. Overall study findings and caveats: Donors were assumed by presence/absence analyses to have roughly uniform sequencing depth.

This donor lacks a recorded CMV serostatus. This clone was seen a handful of times. Its antigen remains unknown. 60 Vbeta and 13 Jbeta primers were used in PCR. Clones were read by immunoSEQ multiplex PCR, and TCRdb kept only the in-frame ones, dropping some. The table has under 200,000 clones, over 75% seen once; the top ten hold around 2%. The clonotype was recovered from a human donor in good health. The sample consisted of PBMCs.

The CDR3 loop reads CASSLEGVLDTEAFF. CDR3 DNA: TGCGCCAGCAGCTTGGAAGGGGTCCTGGACACTGAAGCTTTCTTT. This chain uses TRBV5-1 with TRBJ1-1; D perhaps matches TRBD1 (5 bases). The CDR3 runs 15 residues. Germline-derived CDR1 and CDR2 are SGHRS and YFSETQ. V was pared by 0 bases and J by 3 bases, with 12 bases between. Full variable domain (rest looked up from reference TRBV5-1 and TRBJ1-1): KAGVTQTPRYLIKTRGQQVTLSCSPISGHRSVSWYQQTPGQGLQFLFEYFSETQRNKGNFPGRFSGRQFSNSRSEMNVSTLELGDSALYLCASSLEGVLDTEAFFGQGTRLTVV.